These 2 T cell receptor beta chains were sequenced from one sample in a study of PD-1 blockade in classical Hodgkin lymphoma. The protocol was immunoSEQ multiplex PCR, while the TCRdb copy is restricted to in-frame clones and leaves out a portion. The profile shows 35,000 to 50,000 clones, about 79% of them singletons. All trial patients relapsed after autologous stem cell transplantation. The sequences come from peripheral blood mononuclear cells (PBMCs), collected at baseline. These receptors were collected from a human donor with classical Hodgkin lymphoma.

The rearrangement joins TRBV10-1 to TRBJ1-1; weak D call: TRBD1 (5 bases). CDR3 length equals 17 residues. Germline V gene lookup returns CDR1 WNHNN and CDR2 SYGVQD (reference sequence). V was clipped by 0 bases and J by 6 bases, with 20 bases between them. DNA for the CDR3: TGCGCCAGCAGTGAGTCCCGGGGCCTGATAATCGACGCTGAAGCTTTCTTT. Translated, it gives CASSESRGLIIDAEAFF.

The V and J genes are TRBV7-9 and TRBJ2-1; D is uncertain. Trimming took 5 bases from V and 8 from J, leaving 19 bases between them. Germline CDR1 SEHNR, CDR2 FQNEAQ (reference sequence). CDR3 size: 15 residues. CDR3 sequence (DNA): TGTGCCAGCAGCCCGCCCGGACCCCTACCCCATGAGCAGTTCTTC. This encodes CASSPPGPLPHEQFF.